These T cell receptor beta chains were read from a single sample in a study of blood T cell repertoires in COVID-19. Data came from immunoSEQ multiplex PCR; TCRdb stores just in-frame clones and leaves some out. The sample has approximately 140,000 clones, 80% to 90% seen once. Sequencing input: peripheral blood. These receptors were taken from a man in his fifties or sixties with active or convalescent COVID-19. The CDR3 runs from the conserved cysteine through the conserved F or W. The order of the fields is D gene, J gene, V gene, clone size, CDR3 protein, CDR3 DNA. D genes are given only for firm matches. Part of the rows lack a size; the others show once, few, many or a class for expanded clones.

d_call: NA; j_call: TRBJ1-2; v_call: TRBV6-4; clone_size: once; cdr3_aa: CASSPDRNYGYTF; cdr3_nt: TGTGCCAGCAGCCCGGACAGAAACTATGGCTACACCTTC
d_call: NA; j_call: TRBJ2-7; v_call: TRBV6-5; clone_size: once; cdr3_aa: CASSASPTYEQYF; cdr3_nt: TGTGCCAGCAGCGCGAGCCCCACCTACGAGCAGTACTTC
d_call: TRBD1; j_call: TRBJ2-5; v_call: TRBV9; clone_size: NA; cdr3_aa: CASSPGQVQETQYF; cdr3_nt: TGTGCCAGCAGCCCTGGACAGGTTCAAGAGACCCAGTACTTC
d_call: NA; j_call: TRBJ2-3; v_call: TRBV28; clone_size: once; cdr3_aa: CASRTDGTDTQYF; cdr3_nt: TGTGCTAGCAGGACAGACGGCACAGATACGCAGTATTTT
d_call: TRBD1; j_call: TRBJ2-7; v_call: TRBV2; clone_size: NA; cdr3_aa: CASSPRTGGFHEQYF; cdr3_nt: TGTGCCAGCAGCCCTCGGACAGGGGGCTTCCACGAGCAGTACTTC
d_call: TRBD2; j_call: TRBJ2-7; v_call: TRBV7-2; clone_size: NA; cdr3_aa: CASSHRTSGFSYEQYF; cdr3_nt: TGTGCCAGCAGCCATCGGACTAGCGGGTTCTCCTACGAGCAGTACTTC
d_call: NA; j_call: TRBJ1-2; v_call: TRBV7-9; clone_size: NA; cdr3_aa: CASSPQPGSGYTF; cdr3_nt: TGTGCCAGCAGCCCCCAGCCGGGAAGTGGCTACACCTTC
d_call: TRBD1; j_call: TRBJ2-2; v_call: TRBV3-1/TRBV3-2; clone_size: once; cdr3_aa: CASSHPNGGQGNTGELFF; cdr3_nt: TGTGCCAGCAGCCATCCCAATGGCGGACAGGGGAACACCGGGGAGCTGTTTTTT
d_call: TRBD2; j_call: TRBJ2-3; v_call: TRBV2; clone_size: NA; cdr3_aa: CASSGVGSAGAAQYF; cdr3_nt: TGTGCCAGCAGTGGCGTAGGGAGTGCGGGAGCAGCGCAGTATTTT
d_call: NA; j_call: TRBJ1-2; v_call: TRBV11-2; clone_size: few; cdr3_aa: CASSLLTGSYGYTF; cdr3_nt: TGTGCCAGCAGCTTATTGACAGGCTCCTATGGCTACACCTTC
d_call: NA; j_call: TRBJ2-7; v_call: TRBV19; clone_size: few; cdr3_aa: CASSPRTAYEQYF; cdr3_nt: TGTGCCAGTAGTCCCAGGACAGCCTACGAGCAGTACTTC
d_call: TRBD1; j_call: TRBJ1-2; v_call: TRBV19; clone_size: NA; cdr3_aa: CASSQVAGTGVFHYGYTF; cdr3_nt: TGTGCCAGTAGTCAGGTGGCCGGGACAGGCGTCTTTCACTATGGCTACACCTTC
d_call: NA; j_call: TRBJ2-1; v_call: TRBV20-1; clone_size: NA; cdr3_aa: CSIRRVNEQFF; cdr3_nt: TGCAGTATCAGGCGAGTGAATGAGCAGTTCTTC
d_call: NA; j_call: TRBJ2-7; v_call: TRBV29-1; clone_size: once; cdr3_aa: CSVVEKSYEQYF; cdr3_nt: TGCAGCGTTGTGGAGAAGAGTTACGAGCAGTACTTC
d_call: TRBD1; j_call: TRBJ2-7; v_call: TRBV28; clone_size: few; cdr3_aa: CASSFGVTGGYEQYF; cdr3_nt: TGTGCCAGCAGTTTCGGGGTGACAGGGGGGTACGAGCAGTACTTC
d_call: TRBD1; j_call: TRBJ1-5; v_call: TRBV10-3; clone_size: NA; cdr3_aa: CAIARGTGNQPQHF; cdr3_nt: TGTGCCATCGCCAGGGGGACGGGCAATCAGCCCCAGCATTTT
d_call: NA; j_call: TRBJ1-4; v_call: TRBV7-9; clone_size: NA; cdr3_aa: CASSLGGRVDRKLFF; cdr3_nt: TGTGCCAGCAGCTTAGGTGGCAGGGTGGACCGAAAACTGTTTTTT
d_call: NA; j_call: TRBJ2-5; v_call: TRBV3-1/TRBV3-2; clone_size: few; cdr3_aa: CASSLGETQYF; cdr3_nt: TGTGCCAGCAGCCTCGGGGAAACCCAGTACTTC
d_call: TRBD2; j_call: TRBJ2-5; v_call: TRBV6-6; clone_size: NA; cdr3_aa: CASSPGGSGKETQYF; cdr3_nt: TGTGCCAGCAGCCCCGGGGGTAGCGGGAAAGAGACCCAGTACTTC
d_call: NA; j_call: TRBJ2-2; v_call: TRBV19; clone_size: medium-sized; cdr3_aa: CASSIKEFGELFF; cdr3_nt: TGTGCCAGTAGTATTAAGGAGTTCGGGGAGCTGTTTTTT
d_call: NA; j_call: TRBJ1-6; v_call: TRBV9; clone_size: NA; cdr3_aa: CASSLDGNNSPLHF; cdr3_nt: TGTGCCAGCAGCTTAGACGGGAATAATTCACCCCTCCACTTT
d_call: NA; j_call: TRBJ1-1; v_call: TRBV11-2; clone_size: NA; cdr3_aa: CASSLGGTGGTEAFF; cdr3_nt: TGTGCCAGCAGCTTAGGAGGTACGGGGGGAACTGAAGCTTTCTTT
d_call: NA; j_call: TRBJ2-3; v_call: TRBV6-5; clone_size: NA; cdr3_aa: CASSYSNRLTDTQYF; cdr3_nt: TGTGCCAGCAGTTACTCGAATAGACTCACAGATACGCAGTATTTT
d_call: NA; j_call: TRBJ2-7; v_call: TRBV27; clone_size: NA; cdr3_aa: CASSPAKNTYEQYF; cdr3_nt: TGTGCCAGCAGTCCTGCGAAGAATACGTACGAGCAGTACTTC
d_call: TRBD2; j_call: TRBJ2-7; v_call: TRBV2; clone_size: few; cdr3_aa: CASSEGEGLGEQYF; cdr3_nt: TGTGCCAGCAGTGAAGGGGAGGGTTTGGGAGAGCAGTACTTC
d_call: TRBD1; j_call: TRBJ1-2; v_call: TRBV28; clone_size: NA; cdr3_aa: CASRDRHTLTYGYTF; cdr3_nt: TGTGCCAGCAGGGACAGGCACACCTTGACATATGGCTACACCTTC
d_call: NA; j_call: TRBJ1-5; v_call: TRBV6-5; clone_size: NA; cdr3_aa: CASRAEVALAQHF; cdr3_nt: TGTGCCAGCAGGGCAGAGGTAGCACTAGCCCAGCATTTT
d_call: NA; j_call: TRBJ2-3; v_call: TRBV5-1; clone_size: NA; cdr3_aa: CASSRAGSTDTQYF; cdr3_nt: TGCGCCAGCAGCCGAGCGGGCAGCACAGATACGCAGTATTTT
d_call: NA; j_call: TRBJ1-6; v_call: TRBV2; clone_size: NA; cdr3_aa: CASSSRGRNSPLHF; cdr3_nt: TGTGCCAGCAGTAGTAGAGGGAGGAATTCACCCCTCCACTTT
d_call: NA; j_call: TRBJ1-1; v_call: TRBV28; clone_size: NA; cdr3_aa: CASSLDRRGDEAFF; cdr3_nt: TGTGCCAGCAGTTTAGACAGGAGAGGTGATGAAGCTTTCTTT
d_call: TRBD2; j_call: TRBJ2-1; v_call: TRBV28; clone_size: NA; cdr3_aa: CASSSTRGGGRASEQFF; cdr3_nt: TGTGCCAGCAGTTCGACGCGGGGCGGAGGGAGGGCCAGTGAGCAGTTCTTC
d_call: TRBD1; j_call: TRBJ1-2; v_call: TRBV3-1/TRBV3-2; clone_size: NA; cdr3_aa: CASSQEWKGAGGYTF; cdr3_nt: TGTGCCAGCAGCCAAGAATGGAAGGGGGCGGGTGGCTACACCTTC
d_call: TRBD1; j_call: TRBJ1-3; v_call: TRBV11-2; clone_size: NA; cdr3_aa: CASSLDRGHTIYF; cdr3_nt: TGTGCCAGCAGCTTAGACAGGGGGCACACCATATATTTT
d_call: NA; j_call: TRBJ1-6; v_call: TRBV2; clone_size: NA; cdr3_aa: CASSAPWGERNSPLHF; cdr3_nt: TGTGCCAGCAGTGCCCCGTGGGGGGAAAGGAATTCACCCCTCCACTTT
d_call: NA; j_call: TRBJ2-7; v_call: TRBV24-1; clone_size: NA; cdr3_aa: CATARGGEYEQYF; cdr3_nt: TGTGCCACCGCACGGGGAGGAGAGTACGAGCAGTACTTC
d_call: TRBD1; j_call: TRBJ1-1; v_call: TRBV6-5; clone_size: few; cdr3_aa: CAVRPGQGAFTEAFF; cdr3_nt: TGTGCCGTACGCCCGGGACAGGGGGCGTTCACTGAAGCTTTCTTT
d_call: NA; j_call: TRBJ2-1; v_call: TRBV4-1; clone_size: NA; cdr3_aa: CASSRLTYNEQFF; cdr3_nt: TGCGCCAGCAGCCGACTTACCTACAATGAGCAGTTCTTC
d_call: NA; j_call: TRBJ1-3; v_call: TRBV6-5; clone_size: NA; cdr3_aa: CASSTPYNTIYF; cdr3_nt: TGTGCCAGCAGCACCCCCTATAACACCATATATTTT
d_call: NA; j_call: TRBJ1-2; v_call: TRBV28; clone_size: NA; cdr3_aa: CASSLRTLTYGYTF; cdr3_nt: TGTGCCAGCAGTTTACGGACACTGACCTATGGCTACACCTTC
d_call: NA; j_call: TRBJ2-6; v_call: TRBV24-1; clone_size: NA; cdr3_aa: CATRGGDTSNVLTF; cdr3_nt: TGTGCCACCCGTGGGGGAGACACCTCGAACGTCCTGACTTTC
d_call: NA; j_call: TRBJ1-5; v_call: TRBV2; clone_size: NA; cdr3_aa: CASILEGASSNQPQHF; cdr3_nt: TGTGCCAGCATCCTCGAGGGAGCTTCTTCCAATCAGCCCCAGCATTTT
d_call: NA; j_call: TRBJ2-1; v_call: TRBV9; clone_size: NA; cdr3_aa: CASSVDFVSYNEQFF; cdr3_nt: TGTGCCAGCAGCGTAGATTTTGTGAGTTACAATGAGCAGTTCTTC
d_call: TRBD2; j_call: TRBJ2-1; v_call: TRBV9; clone_size: NA; cdr3_aa: CASSAGDYGRDEQFF; cdr3_nt: TGTGCCAGCAGCGCCGGGGACTACGGTCGGGACGAGCAGTTCTTC
d_call: TRBD2; j_call: TRBJ2-1; v_call: TRBV7-3; clone_size: NA; cdr3_aa: CASSLLAGGANEQFF; cdr3_nt: TGTGCCAGCAGCTTACTAGCGGGAGGGGCTAATGAGCAGTTCTTC